This is a list of T cell receptor beta chains from one sample in a study of T cells in localized non-small cell lung cancer. Repertoires were generated with immunoSEQ multiplex PCR, while TCRdb's copy carries only in-frame clones and drops some. Altogether about 26,000 clones are present, 88% being singletons, with the ten largest covering 11% to 15%. Sequencing was performed on peripheral blood, taken before any cancer treatment. Receptors were obtained from a female donor over 55 with stage II squamous cell lung carcinoma. Both conserved end residues are part of each CDR3. The D gene is left open where the match is weak. Size tells how often a clone was seen (once, few, many) or the class of an expanded clone, and some rows leave it out.

clone_size j_call d_call v_call cdr3_aa cdr3_nt
. TRBJ2-2 TRBD1 TRBV5-1 CASSLKGASGELFF TGCGCCAGCAGCTTGAAGGGGGCAAGCGGGGAGCTGTTTTTT
. TRBJ2-1 TRBD2 TRBV9 CASSALGTSGGNEQFF TGTGCCAGCAGCGCCTTGGGGACTAGCGGGGGCAATGAGCAGTTCTTC
. TRBJ2-1 . TRBV6-1 CASSVPGLSVRNEQFF TGTGCCAGCAGTGTCCCGGGACTTAGCGTAAGGAATGAGCAGTTCTTC
. TRBJ1-1 . TRBV28 CASSLAIRNTEAFF TGTGCCAGCAGTTTAGCCATTAGGAACACTGAAGCTTTCTTT
. TRBJ1-1 . TRBV9 CASSVGGDNTEAFF TGTGCCAGCAGCGTAGGGGGAGACAACACTGAAGCTTTCTTT
. TRBJ1-1 . TRBV7-2 CATTHWVNTEAFF TGTGCCACCACCCATTGGGTGAACACTGAAGCTTTCTTT
. TRBJ2-1 . TRBV6-5 CASSYVGGNYEEQFF TGTGCCAGCAGTTACGTGGGGGGCAATTATGAGGAGCAGTTCTTC
. TRBJ2-7 TRBD1 TRBV6-5 CASRPPGTGRYEQYF TGTGCCAGCAGACCTCCCGGGACAGGGCGGTACGAGCAGTACTTC
. TRBJ1-2 . TRBV11-2 CASSLEGSAGPTF TGTGCCAGCAGCTTAGAAGGGTCGGCAGGGCCCACCTTC
. TRBJ2-7 . TRBV2 CASSPIYEQYF TGTGCCAGCAGTCCTATCTACGAGCAGTACTTC
once TRBJ2-3 . TRBV18 CASSPGDTQYF TGTGCCAGCTCACCGGGAGATACGCAGTATTTT
once TRBJ1-1 . TRBV6-1 CASRGGTGNTEAFF TGTGCCAGCAGGGGAGGGACGGGGAACACTGAAGCTTTCTTT
. TRBJ2-3 TRBD2 TRBV6-6 CASSHGTSDTDTQYF TGTGCCAGCAGCCACGGGACTAGTGATACAGATACGCAGTATTTT
. TRBJ2-5 . TRBV7-2 CASSLKETQYF TGTGCCAGCAGCTTAAAAGAGACCCAGTACTTC
once TRBJ1-5 TRBD1 TRBV19 CASSRYRTGGNQPQHF TGTGCCAGTAGTAGATACAGGACAGGGGGCAATCAGCCCCAGCATTTT
. TRBJ2-1 . TRBV30 CAWSARLGNEQFF TGTGCCTGGAGTGCCCGACTAGGGAATGAGCAGTTCTTC
. TRBJ2-1 TRBD1 TRBV4-1 CASSQLGQGLSNEQFF TGCGCCAGCAGCCAACTAGGACAGGGGCTGTCAAATGAGCAGTTCTTC
. TRBJ2-1 . TRBV7-9 CASSLREPFNEQFF TGTGCCAGCAGCTTACGGGAGCCCTTTAATGAGCAGTTCTTC
once TRBJ2-5 TRBD2 TRBV15 CATSGGLAGQETQYF TGTGCCACCAGCGGGGGACTAGCGGGGCAAGAGACCCAGTACTTC
. TRBJ2-2 TRBD1 TRBV7-6 CASSLLQGKGGELFF TGTGCCAGCAGCCTACTACAGGGGAAAGGCGGGGAGCTGTTTTTT
. TRBJ2-2 . TRBV7-8 CATAHSSLSGELFF TGTGCCACCGCACATTCTAGTCTGAGCGGGGAGCTGTTTTTT
. TRBJ2-1 TRBD2 TRBV11-1 CASSPRTSGGGFF TGTGCCAGCAGCCCTCGGACTAGCGGGGGGGGGTTCTTC
. TRBJ2-3 TRBD2 TRBV5-1 CASNLSPGSGGNTDTQYF TGCGCCAGCAACTTAAGTCCGGGAAGCGGGGGGAACACAGATACGCAGTATTTT
. TRBJ1-1 TRBD1 TRBV18 CASSPDRVNTEAFF TGTGCCAGCTCACCGGACAGGGTGAACACTGAAGCTTTCTTT